The present entry profiles one T cell receptor (beta chain) with its context. Its antigen remains unknown. The data derive from a study of T-cell memory formation after mild COVID-19. Study at large: Largely, the TCR clusters proved donor specific.

General study results and limits: CD4+ bias marked clones expanding day 15 to 37, unlike balanced contracting clones.

Constant-segment primers were used for 5'RACE, and the resulting TCR alpha and TCR beta cDNA libraries carried sample barcodes and UMIs. One entry per CDR3 protein results from TCRdb running MiXCR on the 5' RACE reads. The sample has some 490,000 distinct CDR3 sequences; roughly 18% are singletons. Per the germline V gene, CDR1 is MGHRA and CDR2 is YSYEKL. The length of the CDR3 is 17 residues. V was clipped by 0 bases and J by 0 bases, with 13 bases between them. The sequenced material came from PBMCs or a T cell subset sorted from them (not recorded which). This rearrangement joins TRBV4-1 to TRBJ2-3; D is ambiguous. The clonotype originates from an adult woman who had mild COVID-19 (a few samples of this study predate the infection). Cell type and time point are not known. The CDR3 bases are TGCGCCAGCAGCCAAGAATTCGGGTTGTTGAGCACAGATACGCAGTATTTT. Translation: CASSQEFGLLSTDTQYF.